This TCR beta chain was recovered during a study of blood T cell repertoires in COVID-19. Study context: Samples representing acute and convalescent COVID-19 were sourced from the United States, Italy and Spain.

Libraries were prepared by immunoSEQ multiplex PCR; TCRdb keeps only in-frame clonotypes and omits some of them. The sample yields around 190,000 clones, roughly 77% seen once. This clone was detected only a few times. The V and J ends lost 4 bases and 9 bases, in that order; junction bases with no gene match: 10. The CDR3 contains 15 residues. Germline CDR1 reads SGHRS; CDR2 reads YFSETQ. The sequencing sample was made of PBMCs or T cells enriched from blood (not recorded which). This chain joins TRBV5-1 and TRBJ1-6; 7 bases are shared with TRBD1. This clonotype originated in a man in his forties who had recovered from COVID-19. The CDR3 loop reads CASSRTGAQGSPLHF. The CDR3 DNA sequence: TGCGCCAGCAGCCGTACAGGGGCGCAGGGTTCACCCCTCCACTTT. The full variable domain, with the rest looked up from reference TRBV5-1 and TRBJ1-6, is KAGVTQTPRYLIKTRGQQVTLSCSPISGHRSVSWYQQTPGQGLQFLFEYFSETQRNKGNFPGRFSGRQFSNSRSEMNVSTLELGDSALYLCASSRTGAQGSPLHFGNGTRLTVT.